This T cell receptor beta chain was identified during a study of CD4 T cells in relation to SARS-CoV-2 and coronaviruses. Study details: The HLA restriction of the shared crossreactive spike epitopes was mapped.

CDR1 and CDR2 (germline): KGHDR, SFDVKD. The J segment lost 6 bases and the V segment lost 2 bases, leaving 7 bases of the junction unmatched. The CDR3 has 16 amino acids. Clones were sequenced by immunoSEQ multiplex PCR, and TCRdb holds only the in-frame ones, with some missing. The table lists 15,000 to 20,000 clones, 65% to 75% of them singletons. As regards this clone: No antigen is known for it.

Unexposed donor CD4+ T cells date from about 2010-2019, before the COVID-19 pandemic. The cells were cultured for about ten days before CD4+ T cells were isolated. Testing used SARS-CoV-2 S/N and four cold-coronavirus spikes on unexposed-donor CD4+ T cells, cells permitting. Study results and limitations: This crossreactivity analysis covered spike protein alone, no other viral proteins.

The specimen sequenced was CD4+ T cells from PBMCs, cultured in vitro. This clonotype was sampled from a human donor in good health. The chain employs TRBV24-1 and TRBJ1-5, with TRBD1 identical over 9 bases. The CDR3 coding sequence is TGTGCCACCAGTGATTCACGACAGGGGGATGCTCAGCCCCAGCATTTT. Encoded protein: CATSDSRQGDAQPQHF.